This passage covers 24 T cell receptor beta chains from one sample sequenced in a study of shared T cell receptors in the human thymus. Sequencing was performed with immunoSEQ multiplex PCR; in TCRdb, only in-frame clones are kept and a portion is missing. Among some 760,000 clones listed, 75% to 90% were seen once. This same sample was also taken into another study, of human thymus T cells.

Sequenced: thymocytes. The receptors shown here come from a girl in the first two years of life with a congenital heart defect.

This sequence joins TRBV27 and TRBJ2-1, with unresolved D. The V gene's germline CDR1 is MNHEY and CDR2 SMNVEV (reference sequence). This CDR3 is built from 14 residues. V shed 6 bases and J shed 3 bases, with 12 bases lying between them. In DNA form, the CDR3 reads TGTGCCAGCAGAGTAGCCCCTCTCTACAATGAGCAGTTCTTC. It encodes CASRVAPLYNEQFF.

The V gene is TRBV4-3, the J gene TRBJ2-1, with 12 bases matching TRBD2. The germline gives CDR1 LGHNA, CDR2 YSLEER. The CDR3 runs 16 residues. With 2 bases clipped from V and 6 bases from J, the junction kept 5 bases outside the gene matches. DNA for the CDR3: TGCGCCAGCAGCCAAAGACTAGCGGGGGAATTCAATGAGCAGTTCTTC. Encoded protein: CASSQRLAGEFNEQFF.

This clone was seen once. The genes are TRBV28 and TRBJ2-5; D perhaps matches TRBD1 (5 bases). The CDR3 totals 19 residues. The V gene's germline CDR1 is MDHEN and CDR2 SYDVKM. Trimming shortened V by 2 bases and J by 2 bases, and 24 bases separated the two germline ends. CDR3 residues: CASSLLQGRNPELQETQYF. The DNA of the CDR3 is TGTGCCAGCAGTTTACTCCAGGGTCGAAACCCAGAACTTCAAGAGACCCAGTACTTC.

J is TRBJ2-3 and V is TRBV11-2; 9 positions agree with TRBD1. The trim removed 6 bases at V and 2 bases at J, leaving 6 bases unmatched. The germline gives CDR1 SGHAT, CDR2 FQNNGV. CDR3 length: 15 residues. CDR3 sequence reads: CASRGRDRATDTQYF. CDR3 nucleotide sequence: TGTGCCAGCAGGGGACGGGACAGGGCCACAGATACGCAGTATTTT.

This clone was counted once. This rearrangement joins TRBV29-1 to TRBJ1-1, with a weak D call TRBD1 (6 bases). This CDR3 contains 11 residues. CDR1 and CDR2 (germline): SQVTM, ANQGSEA. The CDR3 sequence is CRITRGTEAFF. The CDR3 DNA sequence: TGCAGAATAACAAGGGGGACTGAAGCTTTCTTT.

This clone was seen a few times. V is TRBV4-1 and J is TRBJ1-3, with 9 bases matching TRBD1. The CDR3 is 16 residues long. Germline CDR1 reads MGHRA; CDR2 reads YSYEKL. The V gene end was trimmed by 5 bases and the J gene end by 3 bases; junction bases not matched to a gene: 8. The CDR3 sequence is CASSKQGAMGGNTIYF. CDR3 DNA: TGCGCCAGCAGCAAACAGGGGGCGATGGGTGGAAACACCATATATTTT.

The CDR3 here is CASSQGVMPGNTIYF. The CDR3 DNA reads as TGTGCCAGCAGTCAGGGGGTCATGCCTGGAAACACCATATATTTT. The chain uses TRBV2 and TRBJ1-3; 7 nucleotides align to TRBD1. Germline loops: CDR1 SNHLY, CDR2 FYNNEI. V lost 5 bases and J lost 2; bases outside the gene matches: 6. This CDR3 has 15 residues.

The J gene is TRBJ2-7, the V gene TRBV28; TRBD1 matches 8 bases. The CDR3 length is 19 residues. Germline loops: CDR1 MDHEN, CDR2 SYDVKM. V lost 7 bases, J lost 1 base, and 21 bases stayed unmatched. CDR3 in amino acids: CASTATLRRVQGGSYEQYF. CDR3 nucleotides: TGTGCCAGCACCGCCACCCTTCGACGGGTACAGGGGGGTTCCTACGAGCAGTACTTC.

This clone showed up just a few times. V and J are TRBV28 and TRBJ1-3, with D unclear. V was shortened by 3 bases and J by 4 bases, with 16 bases between the two germline ends. The length of the CDR3 is 16 residues. Looked up from germline, CDR1 is MDHEN and CDR2 is SYDVKM. In nucleotides, the CDR3 is TGTGCCAGCAGTTTGGAACGGGAAGTATCAGGAAACACCATATATTTT. Translated, it gives CASSLEREVSGNTIYF.

The table lists this clone with a count of one. The rearrangement joins TRBV7-9 to TRBJ1-1, with a tentative D call TRBD1 (6 bases). The germline V gene has CDR1 SEHNR and CDR2 FQNEAQ (reference sequence). V lost 3 bases and J lost 2, with 19 bases in between. There are 17 residues in the CDR3. CDR3 nucleotide sequence: TGTGCCAGCAGCTTTTCTTCTGAGAGGGGACATAACACTGAAGCTTTCTTT. This codes for CASSFSSERGHNTEAFF.

A few counts support this clone. The chain is built from TRBV11-2 and TRBJ1-2; D possibly corresponds to TRBD1 (5 bases). This CDR3 region has 16 residues. Between the trimmed V and J ends, which lost 4 bases and 4 bases, there was a span of 19 bases. Germline V lookup: CDR1 SGHAT, CDR2 FQNNGV. The CDR3 loop reads CASSSLGTPECYGYTF. The CDR3 nucleotides are TGTGCCAGCAGCTCTCTCGGGACTCCGGAGTGCTATGGCTACACCTTC.

The J gene is TRBJ1-6, the V gene TRBV5-1; no firm D call. Trimming shortened V by 0 bases and J by 0 bases, and 4 bases separated the two germline ends. Germline V lookup: CDR1 SGHRS, CDR2 YFSETQ. CDR3 length equals 15 residues. CDR3 DNA: TGCGCCAGCAGCTTGGTGGCCTCCTATAATTCACCCCTCCACTTT. Translated: CASSLVASYNSPLHF.

The chain employs TRBV28 and TRBJ2-7, with D possibly TRBD1 on 5 matching bases. V lost 5 bases, J lost 10 bases, and 18 bases lay in between. Germline V gives CDR1 MDHEN, CDR2 SYDVKM. The CDR3 runs to 13 residues. The CDR3 region is CASSPPPGQGQYF. CDR3 nucleotides: TGTGCCAGCAGTCCCCCCCCCGGTCAGGGACAGTACTTC.

The chain employs TRBV2 and TRBJ2-7; D is possibly TRBD1 (6 bases). This CDR3 region has 15 residues. Germline V gene sequence: CDR1 SNHLY, CDR2 FYNNEI. Trimming left V 8 bases short and J 2 bases short, with 19 bases between. The CDR3 reads CASQPADSTTYEQYF. CDR3 bases: TGTGCCAGCCAACCCGCGGACAGTACCACCTACGAGCAGTACTTC.

CDR3 sequence reads: CASSQERGGVDRARRGGTQYF. The CDR3 DNA is TGCGCCAGCAGCCAAGAGAGGGGGGGGGTAGACCGGGCCCGACGGGGGGGGACCCAGTACTTC. The J gene is TRBJ2-5, the V gene TRBV4-1; 8 positions agree with TRBD2. The CDR3 totals 21 residues. Germline assignment: CDR1 MGHRA and CDR2 YSYEKL. The V gene end was trimmed by 0 bases and the J gene end by 7 bases; junction bases not matched to a gene: 25.

This chain connects TRBV6-6 to TRBJ1-1; TRBD1 might be the D (5 bases). Germline V gives CDR1 MNHNY, CDR2 SVGAGI (reference sequence). The CDR3 runs 14 residues. V lost 8 bases and J lost 1, with 14 bases in between. CDR3 region: CASGTGVKNTEAFF. The CDR3 bases are TGTGCCAGCGGGACGGGGGTTAAGAACACTGAAGCTTTCTTT.

This chain joins TRBV27 and TRBJ2-7, with a possible D match to TRBD2 (5 bases). This CDR3 has 10 amino acids. V dropped 8 bases and J dropped 12 bases, with 14 bases sitting between them. Germline V CDR1 and CDR2: MNHEY, SMNVEV (reference sequence). The CDR3 DNA reads TGTGCCAGCGCCGCGGAGGTTTGGTACTTC. Translating gives CASAAEVWYF.

Comments on this clone: The sample holds other DNA sequences that translate to the same CDR3. V usage is TRBV7-2 and J usage is TRBJ1-1; TRBD1 agrees at 9 bases. Per the germline V gene, CDR1 is SGHTA and CDR2 is FQGNSA. This CDR3 region has 14 residues. With V trimmed by 3 bases and J by 2 bases, 1 base remained unmatched. The CDR3 spells CASSLGQGNTEAFF. In DNA form, the CDR3 reads TGTGCCAGCAGCTTGGGACAGGGAAACACTGAAGCTTTCTTT. The full variable domain, rest sourced from reference TRBV7-2 and TRBJ1-1, is GAGVSQSPSNKVTEKGKDVELRCDPISGHTALYWYRQSLGQGLEFLIYFQGNSAPDKSGLPSDRFSAERTGGSVSTLTIQRTQQEDSAVYLCASSLGQGNTEAFFGQGTRLTVV.

The V and J genes are TRBV13 and TRBJ1-3; D not resolved. The CDR3 is 13 residues long. CDR1 is PRHDT, CDR2 FYEKMQ, per germline (reference sequence). Trimming stripped 3 bases from V and 4 bases from J, with 7 bases between. DNA for the CDR3: TGTGCCAGCAGCTTGCCCCGGGGAAACACCATATATTTT. Protein product: CASSLPRGNTIYF.

The gene calls are TRBV12-5 and TRBJ1-3, with a tentative D call TRBD1 (5 bases). Germline V gene sequence: CDR1 LGHNT, CDR2 FRNRAP. The V and J ends lost 5 bases and 0 bases respectively, with 23 bases between them. The CDR3 consists of 19 residues. The CDR3 DNA is TGTGCTAGTGGTCGTAGGAGCAGGGAAGGGGCGAGCTCTGGAAACACCATATATTTT. This sequence encodes CASGRRSREGASSGNTIYF.

The V call is TRBV5-5, the J call TRBJ2-3; D ambiguous. Trimming shortened V by 4 bases and J by 10 bases, and 10 bases separated the two germline ends. Germline CDR1 SGHKS, CDR2 YYEKEE (reference sequence). CDR3 length: 11 residues. CDR3 region: CASSLGFAQYF. The CDR3 DNA reads TGTGCCAGCAGCCTGGGTTTCGCGCAGTATTTT.

The J gene is TRBJ2-2, the V gene TRBV4-2; tentatively, D is TRBD1 (6 bases). Trimming removed 1 base from V and 0 bases from J, with 15 bases in between. CDR3 length: 18 residues. The germline gives CDR1 LGHNA, CDR2 YNFKEQ. For the CDR3, the DNA is TGTGCCAGCAGCCAAGTCGTATCCGGGACAACGAACACCGGGGAGCTGTTTTTT. It codes for CASSQVVSGTTNTGELFF.

V usage is TRBV2 and J usage is TRBJ2-3, with D possibly TRBD1 on 6 matching bases. This CDR3 contains 18 residues. The germline gives CDR1 SNHLY, CDR2 FYNNEI. The V gene lost 3 bases and the J gene lost 4 bases, with 23 bases spanning the gap. CDR3: CASSDILKRQERADTQYF. CDR3 bases: TGTGCCAGCAGTGATATCTTGAAAAGACAGGAAAGGGCAGATACGCAGTATTTT.

This chain joins TRBV7-2 and TRBJ1-2; D gene unclear. The CDR3 is made up of 13 amino acids. V dropped 4 bases and J dropped 11 bases, with 17 bases sitting between them. CDR1 and CDR2 (germline): SGHTA, FQGNSA. The CDR3 here is CASSSLLATNYTF. CDR3 in DNA: TGTGCCAGCAGCTCCCTCTTAGCGACGAATTACACCTTC.